The T cell receptor (beta chain) described here comes from a study of T cells in Graves' hyperthyroidism and ophthalmopathy. From RNA transcripts, TCR beta CDR3 regions were amplified. During a first-round RT-PCR of the TCR CDR3, the HTBI primer set was used. TCRdb itself ran the multiplex PCR reads through MiXCR, one entry per CDR3 protein. The data hold around 400,000 distinct CDR3 sequences, with around 25% observed a single time. Across 18 months, stable Graves' hyperthyroidism was marked by no progression to ophthalmopathy. This clonotype was detected ten times or more. Sample: blood. The TCR comes from a man in his fifties with Graves' hyperthyroidism.

CDR3 nucleotides: TGTGCCTGGAGTCGGGACGCCTCTTTTAAGGGCTACACCTTC. This encodes CAWSRDASFKGYTF. The chain is built from TRBV30 and TRBJ1-2; a weak D match, TRBD1 (5 bases). Trimming pared 2 bases from V and 8 bases from J, leaving 18 bases between. This CDR3 has 14 residues. Germline values: CDR1 GTSNPN, CDR2 SVGIG (reference sequence). The whole variable domain, remainder taken from reference TRBV30 and TRBJ1-2, is SQTIHQWPATLVQPVGSPLSLECTVEGTSNPNLYWYRQAAGRGLQLLFYSVGIGQISSEVPQNLSASRPQDRQFILSSKKLLLSDSGFYLCAWSRDASFKGYTFGSGTRLTVV.